This TCR beta chain originates from a study of blood T cell repertoires in COVID-19. Study information: The study drew acute and convalescent COVID-19 samples from the United States, Italy and Spain. Nucleic acid was either cDNA or gDNA, and it came from T cells, B-cell-depleted T cells, or PBMCs.

The length of the CDR3 is 14 residues. The germline V and J ends were trimmed by 2 bases and 6 bases, with 13 bases remaining between them. Germline V lookup: CDR1 SGHRS, CDR2 YFSETQ. Per the original data handling: Amplification of reference gene primers provided the estimated nucleated cell counts. Only in-frame clones appear in the TCRdb table, and some are missing; sequencing was by immunoSEQ multiplex PCR. Clone size and the V and J calls come from that table; the DNA yielded D and trimming. The repertoire has roughly 56,000 clones, almost 95% of them found once; the top ten carry approximately 4.6%.

The chain links TRBV5-1 to TRBJ2-3; D perhaps matches TRBD2 (6 bases). The source material was peripheral blood. This receptor was taken from a man aged 50-60 years with active COVID-19. CDR3 DNA: TGCGCCAGCAGCTTTTCCAGGGAGGAGGATACGCAGTATTTT. The encoded protein is CASSFSREEDTQYF. The whole variable domain, remainder taken from reference TRBV5-1 and TRBJ2-3, is KAGVTQTPRYLIKTRGQQVTLSCSPISGHRSVSWYQQTPGQGLQFLFEYFSETQRNKGNFPGRFSGRQFSNSRSEMNVSTLELGDSALYLCASSFSREEDTQYFGPGTRLTVL.